This T cell receptor (beta chain) is from a study of metastatic and nonmetastatic thyroid tumors. TCRdb reanalyzed the PCR reads with MiXCR. Of tens of thousands of clones listed, roughly a quarter are singletons. Points on this clone: One junction end does not reproduce the germline sequence, and a read error may be involved.

The CDR3 length is 15 residues. CDR1 and CDR2 from the germline V gene are MNHEY and SMNVEV (reference sequence). All patients were untreated before thyroid surgery. The sequence came from a female donor with papillary thyroid cancer or a benign thyroid nodule (not recorded which). Some clones in this sample may be carry-over from other donors' samples. The chain employs TRBV27 and TRBJ2-5, with 7 nucleotides matching TRBD2. Sequencing was carried out using blood. The CDR3 spells CASRLWGGDQETQYF. CDR3 DNA: TGTGCCAGCAGATTATGGGGGGGGGACCAAGAGACCCAGTACTTC.